Below, 31 T cell receptor beta chains from the same sample are listed, as sequenced in a study of blood T cells in healthy people across ages. A second about 6 to 12 cycle PCR used barcoded and J-beta primers. In TCRdb, the 5' RACE reads were re-called with MiXCR into one record per CDR3 protein. The data hold 1.2 million to 1.5 million distinct CDR3 sequences, with roughly 45% observed a single time. Source material: blood. All receptors derive from a woman aged 18-29 years in good health.

The rearrangement links TRBV5-1 to TRBJ2-5, with a tentative D call TRBD1 (5 bases). V was trimmed by 3 bases and J by 2 bases, leaving 14 bases between them. The CDR3 has 15 residues. Per germline, CDR1 SGHRS and CDR2 YFSETQ. CDR3 region: CASSSVPDKQETQYF. The DNA for the CDR3 is TGCGCCAGCAGCTCAGTTCCGGACAAACAAGAGACCCAGTACTTC.

This sequence joins TRBV21-1 and TRBJ2-4; the table's D call of TRBD2 was not tested on the DNA. TRBV21-1 is noted as a pseudogene. The CDR3 sequence is 14 residues long. DNA for the CDR3: TGTGCCAGCAGCCCTATAGCGGGAGCCTTTGAGCAGTACTTC. Translated, it gives CASSPIAGAFEQYF.

As for this clonotype: This clone may be a read error of a much larger clone one base away. The J gene is TRBJ2-1, the V gene TRBV4-2; no clear D gene. The germline gives CDR1 LGHNA, CDR2 YNFKEQ. CDR3 length: 17 residues. The CDR3 loop is CASSQDLQTPSYNELFF. The CDR3 DNA sequence: TGTGCCAGCAGCCAAGATCTTCAGACCCCGTCCTACAATGAGCTGTTCTTC.

The chain uses TRBV7-6 and TRBJ2-7; 9 bases align to TRBD2. Germline V gives CDR1 SGHVS, CDR2 FNYEAQ. The J segment lost 7 bases and the V segment lost 5 bases, leaving 18 bases of the junction unmatched. This CDR3 has 17 amino acids. This CDR3 is CASSPRFSGSNYNEQYF. The CDR3 DNA sequence: TGTGCCAGCAGCCCCCGTTTTAGCGGGAGTAATTACAATGAGCAGTACTTC.

This rearrangement joins TRBV9 to TRBJ1-1, with D possibly being TRBD1 (5 bases). Trimming removed 0 bases at V and 8 bases at J, with 14 bases between. CDR1 and CDR2 (germline): SGDLS, YYNGEE. The CDR3 consists of 14 residues. The CDR3 region has the DNA TGTGCCAGCAGCGTAGGGGGACGGAGCGAAGAAGCTTTCTTT. This sequence encodes CASSVGGRSEEAFF.

This clonotype was counted only a few times. V gene TRBV4-1 combines with J gene TRBJ2-7; 7 bases map to TRBD1. Losses at the gene ends were 0 bases for V and 6 bases for J; bases not matched to a gene: 11. This CDR3 spans 16 amino acids. Germline V CDR1 and CDR2: MGHRA, YSYEKL. The CDR3 here is CASSQDRATGMSEQYF. CDR3 in DNA: TGCGCCAGCAGCCAAGATCGGGCGACAGGGATGAGCGAGCAGTACTTC.

This chain's CDR3 is CASSPRRPGQGSTEAFF. The DNA of the CDR3 is TGTGCCAGCAGTCCAAGACGACCGGGACAGGGGAGCACTGAAGCTTTCTTT. The V gene is TRBV27, the J gene TRBJ1-1; 10 bases agree with TRBD1. Looked up from germline, CDR1 is MNHEY and CDR2 is SMNVEV (reference sequence). The ends lost 5 bases at V and 4 bases at J; junction bases unmatched: 13. This CDR3 region has 17 residues.

The chain recombines TRBV20-1 with TRBJ1-1; D is possibly TRBD1 (6 bases). V lost 0 bases and J 1 base, leaving 9 bases between the germline ends. Looked up from germline, CDR1 is DFQATT and CDR2 is SNEGSKA (reference sequence). The CDR3 contains 14 residues. CDR3 nucleotides: TGCAGTGCTAGAGATGCCAGGGGGAACACTGAAGCTTTCTTT. It yields the protein CSARDARGNTEAFF.

The chain joins TRBV5-1 to TRBJ2-1; the match to TRBD2 covers 10 bases. CDR3 length: 16 residues. The trim removed 3 bases at V and 8 bases at J, leaving 11 bases unmatched. Germline V gives CDR1 SGHRS, CDR2 YFSETQ. The CDR3 DNA reads as TGCGCCAGCAGCTCCGCTAGCGGGAGTCAAATGGATGAGCAGTTCTTC. It yields the protein CASSSASGSQMDEQFF.

The genes are TRBV5-1 and TRBJ2-7; D not resolved. The CDR3 is made up of 14 amino acids. Germline CDR1 reads SGHRS; CDR2 reads YFSETQ. With 1 base removed from V and 2 bases from J, the gap between germline ends came to 10 bases. CDR3 loop: CASSLNSATYEQYF. The CDR3 DNA sequence: TGCGCCAGCAGCTTGAACAGTGCTACCTACGAGCAGTACTTC.

The J gene is TRBJ1-1, the V gene TRBV20-1, with TRBD1 matching over 9 bases. This CDR3 is built from 16 residues. Trimming removed 6 bases from V and 5 bases from J; junction bases left unmatched: 16. From germline, CDR1 is DFQATT and CDR2 SNEGSKA (reference sequence). CDR3 in DNA: TGCAGTGCCAAAGACAGGGGGAGATCTGGGTGGACTGAAGCTTTCTTT. Translating gives CSAKDRGRSGWTEAFF.

The chain couples TRBV6-6 to TRBJ2-3; 9 bases align to TRBD2. The germline gives CDR1 MNHNY, CDR2 SVGAGI (reference sequence). J lost 2 bases, V lost 5 bases, and 8 bases had no gene match. The CDR3 spans 16 residues. In DNA form, the CDR3 reads TGTGCCAGCAGTAGTAGCGGGAGTTCACTCACAGATACGCAGTATTTT. It translates to CASSSSGSSLTDTQYF.

The chain recombines TRBV4-1 with TRBJ2-1, with 9 bases matching TRBD2. The CDR3 runs 16 residues. CDR1 is MGHRA and CDR2 is YSYEKL in the germline V gene. The trim removed 3 bases at V and 2 bases at J, leaving 5 bases unmatched. CDR3 sequence: CASSHEIAGAYNEQFF. In DNA, the CDR3 is TGCGCCAGCAGCCACGAGATAGCGGGGGCCTACAATGAGCAGTTCTTC.

This sequence joins TRBV7-9 and TRBJ2-1, with a possible D match to TRBD2 (7 bases). This CDR3 spans 17 amino acids. V was pared by 3 bases and J by 5 bases, with 20 bases between. In germline, CDR1 is SEHNR, CDR2 FQNEAQ (reference sequence). Here the CDR3 reads CASSFSEGGSGHNEQFF. CDR3 sequence (DNA): TGTGCCAGCAGCTTCTCCGAGGGGGGGTCAGGGCACAATGAGCAGTTCTTC.

The chain has TRBV29-1 and TRBJ2-1; D might be TRBD1 (7 bases). The end of the DNA fits TRBJ2-7 better, so the J call may be wrong. The CDR3 runs to 16 residues. The V gene's germline CDR1 is SQVTM and CDR2 ANQGSEA. Here the CDR3 reads CSVEVGTGDSYNEQYF. In DNA form, the CDR3 reads TGCAGCGTTGAAGTGGGCACAGGGGACTCCTACAATGAGCAGTACTTC.

This clonotype came up once. The gene calls are TRBV9 and TRBJ2-1; TRBD2 aligns across 7 bases. The germline gives CDR1 SGDLS, CDR2 YYNGEE. This CDR3 is 16 amino acids long. V gave up 0 bases and J gave up 1 base; unmatched junction bases: 4. The CDR3 DNA follows: TGTGCCAGCAGCGTAGTCCCTAGCGGTTCCTACAATGAGCAGTTCTTC. Its translation is CASSVVPSGSYNEQFF.

This clonotype was detected only once. CDR3 in amino acids: CSHAPGRAGVETQYF. The CDR3 region has the DNA TGCAGCCACGCACCGGGACGAGCGGGAGTAGAGACCCAGTACTTC. The rearrangement uses TRBV29-1 and TRBJ2-5, with 8 positions matching TRBD2. Germline V lookup: CDR1 SQVTM, CDR2 ANQGSEA. The CDR3 sequence is 15 residues long. J lost 4 bases, V lost 8 bases, and 15 bases had no gene match.

The table lists this clonotype with a few counts. V usage is TRBV9 and J usage is TRBJ2-1; TRBD2 might be the D (5 bases). The V and J ends lost 0 bases and 9 bases respectively, with 16 bases between them. Germline CDR1 and CDR2: SGDLS and YYNGEE. This CDR3 is 15 amino acids long. In DNA form, the CDR3 reads TGTGCCAGCAGCGTAGGGGCTAGCCCTTTCACTGAGCAGTTCTTC. It translates to CASSVGASPFTEQFF.

The sample holds a few counts of this clonotype. The rearrangement links TRBV27 to TRBJ2-5; 9 bases line up with TRBD2. Germline CDR1 and CDR2: MNHEY and SMNVEV (reference sequence). Trimming cost V 4 bases and J 1 base; bases outside gene matches: 4. The CDR3 spans 15 residues. The CDR3 is CASSYGLAPQETQYF. The CDR3 DNA is TGTGCCAGCAGTTATGGACTAGCGCCCCAAGAGACCCAGTACTTC.

V usage is TRBV20-1 and J usage is TRBJ1-2; tentative D call: TRBD1 (5 bases). From germline, CDR1 is DFQATT and CDR2 SNEGSKA (reference sequence). This CDR3 is 14 amino acids long. With 8 bases removed from V and 5 bases from J, the gap between germline ends came to 21 bases. The CDR3 reads CSPRDGSTLYGYTF. In nucleotides, the CDR3 is TGCAGTCCAAGGGACGGCTCTACATTATATGGCTACACCTTC.

Points on this clonotype: The junction departs from the called germline gene at one end, perhaps through a read error. The V and J genes are TRBV27 and TRBJ1-4; D perhaps matches TRBD1 (6 bases). CDR1 MNHEY and CDR2 SMNVEV come from the germline V gene (reference sequence). The length of the CDR3 is 15 residues. The CDR3 DNA sequence: TGTGTCAGCAGTCCACGGACAGACCCCAATGAAAAACTGTTTTTT. It codes for CVSSPRTDPNEKLFF.

The chain is built from TRBV6-2 or TRBV6-3 and TRBJ2-1; TRBD2 aligns across 7 bases. Looked up from germline, CDR1 is MNHEY and CDR2 is SVGEGT. The J segment lost 8 bases and the V segment lost 2 bases, leaving 6 bases of the junction unmatched. The CDR3 covers 14 residues. Here the CDR3 DNA reads TGTGCCAGCAGTTACCCGCAGGCGGGGGATGAGCAGTTCTTC. Its protein product is CASSYPQAGDEQFF.

This chain links TRBV5-1 with TRBJ2-7; TRBD1 might be the D (8 bases). V was clipped by 4 bases and J by 6 bases, with 17 bases between them. The CDR3 runs to 14 residues. Germline V gives CDR1 SGHRS, CDR2 YFSETQ. CDR3: CASSPDREGGEQYF. Written as DNA, the CDR3 is TGCGCCAGCAGCCCGGACAGGGAGGGTGGCGAGCAGTACTTC.

For this clonotype: The junction and the germline gene differ at one end; a read error may be behind it. CDR3 region: CASSLADRSPETQFF. CDR3 bases: TGCGCCAGCAGCTTAGCGGACAGAAGTCCAGAGACCCAGTTCTTC. V and J are TRBV7-8 and TRBJ2-1, with D possibly called TRBD1 or TRBD2 (6 bases each). The germline CDR1 and CDR2 sequences are SGHVS and FQNEAQ. The CDR3 length is 15 residues.

The J gene is TRBJ2-1, the V gene TRBV12-3 or TRBV12-4; 9 bases match TRBD1. J gave up 9 bases and V 1 base, and 7 bases lay outside the gene matches. This CDR3 contains 15 residues. In nucleotides, the CDR3 is TGTGCCAGCAGTTTAGTCTCACAGGGGGCGCTTGAGCAGTTCTTC. Translated, it gives CASSLVSQGALEQFF.

The chain joins TRBV6-2 or TRBV6-3 to TRBJ1-2; the D is unclear. In germline, CDR1 is MNHEY, CDR2 SVGEGT. This CDR3 spans 13 amino acids. V was clipped by 7 bases and J by 7 bases, with 16 bases between them. The CDR3 DNA follows: TGTGCCAGCAACCCTCCGGACGCCGGTGGCTACACCTTC. Translated, it gives CASNPPDAGGYTF.

This chain joins TRBV4-2 and TRBJ2-7; 8 bases map to TRBD2. The CDR3 covers 15 residues. Germline trimming cut 6 bases from V and 1 base from J; bases unmatched to any gene: 8. Germline values: CDR1 LGHNA, CDR2 YNFKEQ. In DNA form, the CDR3 reads TGTGCCAGCAGAATTAGCGGGACCCTTTCCTACGAGCAGTACTTC. This sequence encodes CASRISGTLSYEQYF.

This rearrangement joins TRBV6-2 or TRBV6-3 to TRBJ2-1; D is perhaps TRBD2 (5 bases). The CDR3 covers 20 residues. Germline assignment: CDR1 MNHEY and CDR2 SVGEGT. The V end was cut by 0 bases, the J end by 7 bases, with 28 bases between. The CDR3 here is CASSYSSFGVLIRTGNEQFF. DNA of the CDR3: TGTGCCAGCAGTTACTCGAGTTTCGGGGTTCTAATACGGACGGGGAATGAGCAGTTCTTC.

The gene calls are TRBV3-1 and TRBJ1-1; 11 bases fit TRBD1. The CDR3 length is 14 residues. Germline lookup yields CDR1 LGHDT and CDR2 YNNKEL (reference sequence). V was clipped by 2 bases and J by 8 bases; unmatched bases: 4. Here the CDR3 reads CASSQRDRGSEAFF. CDR3 nucleotide sequence: TGTGCCAGCAGCCAAAGGGACAGGGGGTCCGAAGCTTTCTTT.

This clonotype showed up just a few times. This rearrangement joins TRBV5-1 to TRBJ2-1; D may be TRBD2 (6 bases). V dropped 1 base and J dropped 0 bases, with 11 bases sitting between them. The CDR3 sequence is 16 residues long. Germline lookup yields CDR1 SGHRS and CDR2 YFSETQ. This CDR3 is CASSLSSVSSYNEQFF. The CDR3 region has the DNA TGCGCCAGCAGCTTGTCTAGCGTGAGCTCCTACAATGAGCAGTTCTTC.

This clonotype has just a few counts. This sequence joins TRBV29-1 and TRBJ1-1; D unresolved. This CDR3 contains 13 residues. Germline loops: CDR1 SQVTM, CDR2 ANQGSEA. Trimming took 4 bases from V and 5 from J, leaving 14 bases between them. The CDR3 sequence is CSVVRGEETEAFF. The DNA of the CDR3 is TGCAGCGTTGTACGCGGTGAAGAGACTGAAGCTTTCTTT.